This T cell receptor (beta chain) was identified in a study of PD-1 blockade in classical Hodgkin lymphoma (dated by TCRdb to about 2020). Background for the entire study: Nivolumab dosing was 3 mg/kg intravenously every 2 weeks, continuing until either disease progression or unacceptable toxicity. The study used CyTOF and TCR beta sequencing to define a peripheral blood immune signature of response to PD-1 blockade in classical Hodgkin lymphoma. Summary of the overall study and its limitations: A significant rise by C4D1 was seen in CD4+ but not CD8+ TCR diversity (p=0.0027 vs p=0.16), with the rise being most apparent in complete responders (p=0.02). Among trial patients, those achieving complete response had baseline diversity similar to that of newly diagnosed patients, while diversity was significantly lower in partial responders and progressors. Only a single clinical trial cohort was studied, and what caused the repertoire differences, possibly disease activity or prior therapy, remained undefined. Patients starting nivolumab less than 1 year after ASCT had lower diversity and were excluded from later analyses to avoid confounding by immune reconstitution. Baseline TCR diversity was reported to be lower in newly diagnosed patients than in healthy donors, and even lower in relapsed/refractory patients.

The Qiagen DNeasy kit was used to extract genomic DNA from unsorted PBMCs and from the negatively selected CD4+ and CD8+ fractions. Amplification of TCR beta CDR3 regions was done by immunoSEQ multiplex PCR with primers that anneal to V and J segments. A synthetic immune receptor repertoire was used to minimize amplification bias, and any residual bias was removed computationally once sequencing was done. The paper's data handling went like this. Repertoire diversity was quantified as the Shannon entropy index using custom Python scripts. Unsorted, CD4+ and CD8+ repertoires were analyzed separately, except for combined analyses in which CD4+ and CD8+ sequences were merged in silico. A clone counted as expanded when the clone's frequency after treatment rose at least 2-fold relative to C1D1, and clones undetected at baseline were given a pseudocount of 0.5. Clones with 0 or 1 copy at C1D1 were defined as singleton clones, while clones with 2 or more copies were defined as non-singleton clones. Clones expanded in unsorted samples were annotated as CD4+, CD8+ or unknown by matching protein sequences in sorted samples from the same patient. Wilcoxon tests on paired samples were used to test diversity changes from C1D1 to C4D1. Entries here come from immuneACCESS through TCRdb and include only in-frame sequences with V and J called. Some clones fail to appear in such tables; in the studies checked, an unresolved V gene covers under half of the shortfall, and the cause of the remainder is unknown. That table is the source of V, J and clone size, and D and trimming were worked out from the DNA. This sample lists approximately 31,000 clones; about 88% were detected once. The ten largest clones capture about 0.85% of the sample.

V is pared back by 5 bases and J by 0 bases, with 10 bases lying between the germline termini. The CDR3 runs 15 amino acids, cysteine and phenylalanine included. Of all the DNA, just the CDR3 is kept, 45 bases in frame from base 1. Looking up the germline V gene yields CDR1 SGHTA and CDR2 FQGTGA. Comments on this clone: It has no known antigen specificity. The input lacks base qualities; no much larger clone sits a single base away.

This specimen's time point label, per the study, means: cycle 4 day 1 (C4D1), after less than 7 weeks of nivolumab. All trial patients had relapsed after autologous stem cell transplantation, with cohorts A, B and C differing in prior brentuximab vedotin exposure. Magnetic negative selection with a Miltenyi CD4+ T cell isolation kit was used to purify CD4+ T cells from thawed PBMCs. The trial cohort comprised 60 or so patients with relapsed/refractory classical Hodgkin lymphoma whose best overall responses were complete response, partial response or progressive disease. Single-agent nivolumab was administered to trial patients in the multi-cohort phase II CheckMate 205 trial. An independent review committee assessed best overall response by applying the 2007 International Working Group response criteria. Trial PBMCs were collected immediately before nivolumab initiation (C1D1) and during therapy at cycle 2 day 1 and cycle 4 day 1. Peripheral blood was collected in 8 mL Vacutainer Cell Preparation Tubes, from which PBMCs were isolated by centrifugation and then cryopreserved. Purified CD4+ and CD8+ fractions were prepared only for cases with an additional available PBMC sample. On LS columns in a quadroMACS separator, the magnetically labelled cells were depleted, and the flow-through was collected as the purified fraction.

The receptor comes from a human donor with classical Hodgkin lymphoma. Sequenced here: CD4+ T cells from blood, sampled before the fourth cycle of nivolumab. The chain uses TRBV7-3 and TRBJ2-2; the D gene cannot be resolved beyond TRBD1 or TRBD2, each matching 6 bases. CDR3 region: CASSRGTTNTGELFF. The nucleotide sequence is given as TGTGCCAGCAGCCGCGGGACAACGAACACCGGGGAGCTGTTTTTT.